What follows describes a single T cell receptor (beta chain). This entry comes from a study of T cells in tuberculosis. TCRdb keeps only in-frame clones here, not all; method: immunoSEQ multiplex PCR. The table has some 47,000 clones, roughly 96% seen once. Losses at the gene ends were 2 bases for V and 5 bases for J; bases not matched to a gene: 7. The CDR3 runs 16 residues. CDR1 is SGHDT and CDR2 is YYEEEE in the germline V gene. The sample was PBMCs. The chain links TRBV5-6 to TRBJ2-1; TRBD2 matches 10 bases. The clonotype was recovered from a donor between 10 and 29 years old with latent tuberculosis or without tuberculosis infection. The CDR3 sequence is CASSLLAGGEDNEQFF. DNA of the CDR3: TGTGCCAGCAGCTTATTAGCGGGAGGAGAGGACAATGAGCAGTTCTTC. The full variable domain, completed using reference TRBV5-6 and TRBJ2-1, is DAGVTQSPTHLIKTRGQQVTLRCSPKSGHDTVSWYQQALGQGPQFIFQYYEEEERQRGNFPDRFSGHQFPNYSSELNVNALLLGDSALYLCASSLLAGGEDNEQFFGPGTRLTVL.